This TCR beta chain emerged from a study of cytotoxic CD8 clonotypes in ibrutinib-treated CLL. At the level of the study: Following a median approximately 12 months of treatment, with a range of 6 to 36, response samples were taken.

Sequencing used immunoSEQ multiplex PCR; TCRdb keeps in-frame clones, though not all of them. The table includes 150,000 or so clones, more than 80% detected once. TCR beta libraries used around 2.2 micrograms of DNA from cryopreserved PBMCs. Points on this clone: Its antigen is unidentified.

Whole-study results and caveats: Baseline clonality, higher than in age-matched healthy donors, tracked circulating CD8+ T-cell counts.

The material was PBMCs, obtained after 24 months of ibrutinib treatment. The TCR sequence derives from a human donor with chronic lymphocytic leukemia.

CDR3 sequence reads: CASSPGQGYEQYF. CDR3 nucleotide sequence: TGTGCCAGCAGTCCGGGACAGGGCTACGAGCAGTACTTC. This rearrangement joins TRBV28 to TRBJ2-7; TRBD1 aligns across 9 bases. The CDR3 contains 13 residues. The V gene's germline CDR1 is MDHEN and CDR2 SYDVKM. Trimming cost V 5 bases and J 3 bases; bases outside gene matches: 2.